The clone carrying this TCR beta chain was counted a few times. Its antigen is currently unknown. The junction and the germline gene differ at one end; a read error may be behind it. MiXCR, run by TCRdb on the 5' RACE reads, gives a single entry per CDR3 protein. The table has around 670,000 distinct CDR3 sequences, approximately 6.1% seen once. The data belong to a study of identical twins. General study findings and limits: Beta out-of-frame twin sharing showed a weaker excess. A partial confounding effect on zero-insertion analyses could come from invariant MAIT and iNKT cells. Out-of-frame alpha sequences shared by twins were enriched for low generation probability.

Everyone who gave samples was a healthy Caucasian. Per germline, CDR1 SGHAT and CDR2 FQNNGV. This CDR3 is 13 amino acids long. The source is a man between 18 and 29 years old in good health. The sequenced material came from naive T cells sorted from blood. The chain carries TRBV11-2 and TRBJ1-2; 7 nucleotides line up with TRBD1. The CDR3 DNA is TGTGCCAGCAGCTTGGACAGGCGGGCCCAAGCCCCCTTC. Translating it yields CASSLDRRAQAPF.